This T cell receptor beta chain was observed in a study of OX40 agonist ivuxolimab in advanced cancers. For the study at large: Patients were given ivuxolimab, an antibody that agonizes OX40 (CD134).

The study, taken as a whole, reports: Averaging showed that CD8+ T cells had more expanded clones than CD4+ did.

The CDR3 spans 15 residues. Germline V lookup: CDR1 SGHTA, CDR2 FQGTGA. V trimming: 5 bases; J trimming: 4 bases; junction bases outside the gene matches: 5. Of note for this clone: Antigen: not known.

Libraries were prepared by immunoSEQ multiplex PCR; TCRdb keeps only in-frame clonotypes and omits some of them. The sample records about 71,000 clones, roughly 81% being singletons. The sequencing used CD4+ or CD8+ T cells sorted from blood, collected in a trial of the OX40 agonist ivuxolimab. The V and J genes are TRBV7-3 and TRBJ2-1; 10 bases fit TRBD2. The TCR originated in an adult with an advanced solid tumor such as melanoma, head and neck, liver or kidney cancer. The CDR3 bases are TGTGCCAGCAGCGCCCGACTAGCGGGTTACAATGAGCAGTTCTTC. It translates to CASSARLAGYNEQFF. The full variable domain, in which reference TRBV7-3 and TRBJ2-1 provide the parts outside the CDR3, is GAGVSQTPSNKVTEKGKYVELRCDPISGHTALYWYRQSLGQGPEFLIYFQGTGAADDSGLPNDRFFAVRPEGSVSTLKIQRTERGDSAVYLCASSARLAGYNEQFFGPGTRLTVL.